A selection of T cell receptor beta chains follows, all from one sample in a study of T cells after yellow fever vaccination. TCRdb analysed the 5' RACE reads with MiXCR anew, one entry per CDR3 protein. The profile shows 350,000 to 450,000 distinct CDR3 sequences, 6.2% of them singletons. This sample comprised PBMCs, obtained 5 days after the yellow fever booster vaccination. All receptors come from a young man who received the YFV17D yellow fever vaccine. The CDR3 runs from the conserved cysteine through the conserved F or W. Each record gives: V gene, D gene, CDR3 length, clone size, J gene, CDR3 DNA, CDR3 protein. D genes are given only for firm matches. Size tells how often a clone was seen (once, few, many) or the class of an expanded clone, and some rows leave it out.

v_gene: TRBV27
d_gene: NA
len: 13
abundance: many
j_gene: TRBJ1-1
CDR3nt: TGTGCCAGCAGTTTAGGTCGGGGCACTGAAGCTTTCTTT
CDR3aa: CASSLGRGTEAFF

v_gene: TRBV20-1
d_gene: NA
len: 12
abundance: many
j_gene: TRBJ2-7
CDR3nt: TGCAGTGCGGGACACAACTCCTACGAGCAGTACTTC
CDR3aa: CSAGHNSYEQYF

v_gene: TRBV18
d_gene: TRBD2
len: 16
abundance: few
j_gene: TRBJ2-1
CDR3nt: TGTGCCAGCTCAACATCTAGCGGGAGAGCCTACAATGAGCAGTTCTTC
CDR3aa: CASSTSSGRAYNEQFF

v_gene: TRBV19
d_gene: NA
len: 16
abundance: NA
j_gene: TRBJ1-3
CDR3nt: TGTGCCAGTAGTATAGGTTGGACGTCCTCTGGAAACACCATATATTTT
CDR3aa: CASSIGWTSSGNTIYF

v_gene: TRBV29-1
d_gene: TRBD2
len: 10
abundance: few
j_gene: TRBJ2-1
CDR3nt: TGCAGAGCGGGAACTAATGAGCAGTTCTTC
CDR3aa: CRAGTNEQFF

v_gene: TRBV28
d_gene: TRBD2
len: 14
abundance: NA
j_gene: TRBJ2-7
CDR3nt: TGTGCCAGCAGTTCGGGGGGGGGGACCTACGAGCAGTACTTC
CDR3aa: CASSSGGGTYEQYF

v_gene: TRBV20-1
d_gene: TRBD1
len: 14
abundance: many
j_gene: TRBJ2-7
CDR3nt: TGCAGTGTGGAAGGAAGGGACAGGGGCTTCCAGCAGTACTTC
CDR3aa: CSVEGRDRGFQQYF

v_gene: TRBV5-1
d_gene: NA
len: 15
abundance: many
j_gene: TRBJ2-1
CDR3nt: TGCGCCAGCAGCTTGGGCGGGGCCCTTGGAAATGAGCAGTTCTTC
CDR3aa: CASSLGGALGNEQFF

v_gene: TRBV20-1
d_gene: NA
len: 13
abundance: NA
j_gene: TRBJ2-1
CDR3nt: TGCAGTGCTAGAGACAGGCGCTACAATGAGCAGTTCTTC
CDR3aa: CSARDRRYNEQFF

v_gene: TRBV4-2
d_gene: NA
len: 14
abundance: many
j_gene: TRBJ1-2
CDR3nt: TGTGCCAGCAGCCAACGGGCAGCTAACTATGGCTACACCTTC
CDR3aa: CASSQRAANYGYTF

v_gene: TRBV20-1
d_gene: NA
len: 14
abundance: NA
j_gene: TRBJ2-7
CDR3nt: TGCAGTGCTAGAGATTCCCGGGGTTTCTACGAGCAGTACTTC
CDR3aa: CSARDSRGFYEQYF

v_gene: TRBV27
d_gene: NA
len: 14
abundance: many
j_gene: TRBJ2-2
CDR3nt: TGTGCCAGCAGCCCCGGGACGAACACCGGGGAGCTGTTTTTT
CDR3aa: CASSPGTNTGELFF

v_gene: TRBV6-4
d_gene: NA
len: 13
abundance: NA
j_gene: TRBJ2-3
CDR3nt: TGTGCCAGCAGTGACCGGGAGACAGATACGCAGTATTTT
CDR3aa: CASSDRETDTQYF

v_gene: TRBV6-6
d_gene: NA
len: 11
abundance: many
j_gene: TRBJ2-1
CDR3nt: TGTGCCAGCAGTTCCTTTTATGAGCAGTTCTTC
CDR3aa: CASSSFYEQFF

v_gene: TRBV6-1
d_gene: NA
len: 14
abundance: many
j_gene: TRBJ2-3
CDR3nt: TGTGCCAGTCACCGGGACCCTACCACAGATACGCAGTATTTT
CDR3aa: CASHRDPTTDTQYF

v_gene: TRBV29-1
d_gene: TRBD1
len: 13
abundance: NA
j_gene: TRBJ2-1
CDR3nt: TGCAGCGGACTAGGACAGGGCGGTAATGAGCAGTTCTTC
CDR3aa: CSGLGQGGNEQFF

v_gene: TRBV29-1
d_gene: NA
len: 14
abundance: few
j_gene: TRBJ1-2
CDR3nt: TGCAGCGTTGACTTCGGTGGTGGTGGCTATGGCTACACCTTC
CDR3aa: CSVDFGGGGYGYTF

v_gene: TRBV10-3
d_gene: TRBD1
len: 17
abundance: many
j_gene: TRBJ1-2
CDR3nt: TGTGCCATCAGTGAGTCAATCCCGGGACAGGGGGCCTATGGCTACACCTTC
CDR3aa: CAISESIPGQGAYGYTF

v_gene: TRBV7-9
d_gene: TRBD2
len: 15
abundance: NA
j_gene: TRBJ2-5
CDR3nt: TGTGCCAGCAGCTTACTCGGGGGGGTGAGTGGAACCCAGTACTTC
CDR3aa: CASSLLGGVSGTQYF

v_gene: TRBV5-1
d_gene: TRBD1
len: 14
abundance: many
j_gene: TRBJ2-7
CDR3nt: TGCGCCAGCACCAACCGGCAGGGGGAAATCGAGCAGTACTTC
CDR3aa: CASTNRQGEIEQYF

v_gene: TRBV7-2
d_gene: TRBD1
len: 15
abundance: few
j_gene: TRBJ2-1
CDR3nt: TGTGCCAGCAGCTTAAGAATAGGGGGCATCTTTGAGCAGTTCTTC
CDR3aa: CASSLRIGGIFEQFF

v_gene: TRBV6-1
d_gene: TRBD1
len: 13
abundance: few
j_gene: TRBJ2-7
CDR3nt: TGTGCCAGCAGTAAACAGGGGGGTCTCGAGCAGTACTTC
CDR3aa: CASSKQGGLEQYF

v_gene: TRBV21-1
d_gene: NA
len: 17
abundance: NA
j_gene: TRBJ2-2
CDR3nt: TGTGCCAGCAACAAACGCGAGGACAGGGAAGGGGCCGGGGAGCTGTTTTTT
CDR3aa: CASNKREDREGAGELFF

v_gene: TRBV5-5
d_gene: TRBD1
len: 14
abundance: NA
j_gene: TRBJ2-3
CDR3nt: TGTGCCAGCAGCGAGGAGACAGGGTCTGATACGCAGTATTTT
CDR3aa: CASSEETGSDTQYF

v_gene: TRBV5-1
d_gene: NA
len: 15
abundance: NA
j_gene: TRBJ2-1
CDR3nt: TGCGCCAGCAGCTTGCTCGGAGGGGCAGGCGAGGAGCGGTTCTTC
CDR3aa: CASSLLGGAGEERFF

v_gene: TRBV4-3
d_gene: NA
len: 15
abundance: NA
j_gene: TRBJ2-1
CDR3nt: TGCGCCAGCAGCCAAGCGACAGCGCCCACTCTTGAGCAGTTCTTC
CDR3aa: CASSQATAPTLEQFF

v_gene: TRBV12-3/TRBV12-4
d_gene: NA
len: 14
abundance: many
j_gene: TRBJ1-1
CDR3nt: TGTGCCAGCAGTTTACGAAGGTTGAACACTGAAGCTTTCTTT
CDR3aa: CASSLRRLNTEAFF

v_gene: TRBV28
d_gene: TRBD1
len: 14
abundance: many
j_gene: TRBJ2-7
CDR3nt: TGTGCCAGCAGTTTTCCAGGACAGGCCGACGAGCAGTACTTC
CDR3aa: CASSFPGQADEQYF

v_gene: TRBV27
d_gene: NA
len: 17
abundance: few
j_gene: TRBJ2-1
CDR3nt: TGTGCCAGCAGTCCCTGGAGGTCGGTCGTCCGGAACAATGAGCAGTTCTTC
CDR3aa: CASSPWRSVVRNNEQFF

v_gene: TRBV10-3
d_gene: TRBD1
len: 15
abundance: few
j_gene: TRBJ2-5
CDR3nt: TGTGCCACCACGAGTGGGGGACAGGGACACGAGACCCAGTACTTC
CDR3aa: CATTSGGQGHETQYF

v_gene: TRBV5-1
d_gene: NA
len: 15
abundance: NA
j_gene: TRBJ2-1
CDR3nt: TGCGCCAGCACCCCCGGACCCTCTAGGGGAACAGAGCAGTTCTTC
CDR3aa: CASTPGPSRGTEQFF

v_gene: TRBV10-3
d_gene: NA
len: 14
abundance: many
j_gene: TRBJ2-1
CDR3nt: TGTGCCATCAGTGACGGGAGCTCCTACAATGAGCAGTTCTTC
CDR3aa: CAISDGSSYNEQFF

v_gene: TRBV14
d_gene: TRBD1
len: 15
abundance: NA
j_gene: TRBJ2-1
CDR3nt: TGTGCCAGCAGCCAACGACAGGGCTGGGGGAATGAGCAGTTCTTC
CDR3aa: CASSQRQGWGNEQFF

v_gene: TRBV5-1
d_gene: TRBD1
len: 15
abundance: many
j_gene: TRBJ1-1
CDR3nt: TGCGCCAGCAGCCCAAGACAGGGAGCGGGTACTGAAGCTTTCTTT
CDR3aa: CASSPRQGAGTEAFF

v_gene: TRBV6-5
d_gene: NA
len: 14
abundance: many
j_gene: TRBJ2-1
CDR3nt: TGTGCCAGCAGTTTCATCAGGGAATACAATGAGCAGTTCTTC
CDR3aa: CASSFIREYNEQFF

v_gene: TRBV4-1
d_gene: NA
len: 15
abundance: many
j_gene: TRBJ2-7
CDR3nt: TGCGCCAGCAGCCAAGATCTGCAGGGTTGGTACGAGCAGTACTTC
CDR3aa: CASSQDLQGWYEQYF

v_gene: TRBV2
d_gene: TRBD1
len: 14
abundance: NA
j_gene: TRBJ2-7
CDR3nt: TGTGCCAGTGCGAGACAGGGGATATTCGGCGAGCTGTACTTC
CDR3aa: CASARQGIFGELYF

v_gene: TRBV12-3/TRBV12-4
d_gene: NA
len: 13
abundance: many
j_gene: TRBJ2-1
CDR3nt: TGTGCCAGCATGGGGGAGGCTCGCAATGAGCAGTTCTTC
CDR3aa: CASMGEARNEQFF

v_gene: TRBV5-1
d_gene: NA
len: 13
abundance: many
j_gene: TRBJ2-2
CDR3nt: TGCGCCGCCGCTTCGGGGGACACCGGGGAGCTGTTTTTT
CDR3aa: CAAASGDTGELFF

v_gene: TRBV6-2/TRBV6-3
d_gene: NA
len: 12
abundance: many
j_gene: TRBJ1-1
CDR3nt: TGTGCCAGCAGTTACCCCCCAGGTGAAGCTTTCTTT
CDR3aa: CASSYPPGEAFF

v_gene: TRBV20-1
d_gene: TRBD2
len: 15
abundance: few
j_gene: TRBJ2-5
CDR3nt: TGCAGTGCTAGAGATAGCGGGAGGGCCGGAGAGACCCAGTACTTC
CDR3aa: CSARDSGRAGETQYF

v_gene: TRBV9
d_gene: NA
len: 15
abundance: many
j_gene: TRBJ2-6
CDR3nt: TGTGCCAGCAGTCCTGGGGGTTCCGGGGCCAACGTCCTGACTTTC
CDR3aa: CASSPGGSGANVLTF

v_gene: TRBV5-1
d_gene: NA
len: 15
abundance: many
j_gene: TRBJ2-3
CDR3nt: TGCGCCAGCAGCGCTTACAGGGTTAGCACAGATACGCAGTATTTT
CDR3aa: CASSAYRVSTDTQYF

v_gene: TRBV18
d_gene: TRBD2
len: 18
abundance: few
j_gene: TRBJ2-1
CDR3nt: TGTGCCAGCTCACCACCGCTAGCGGGAGCCAAAACCTACAATGAGCAGTTCTTC
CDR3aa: CASSPPLAGAKTYNEQFF

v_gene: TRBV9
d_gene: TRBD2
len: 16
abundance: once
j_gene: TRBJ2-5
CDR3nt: TGTGCCAGCAGCCCGACAGTCGGGAGGGCCGAGGAGACCCAGTACTTC
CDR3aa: CASSPTVGRAEETQYF

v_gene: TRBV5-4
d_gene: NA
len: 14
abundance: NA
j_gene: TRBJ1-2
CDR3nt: TGTGCCAGCAGATCCGGGACGGAAGAGCATGGCTACACCTTC
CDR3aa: CASRSGTEEHGYTF

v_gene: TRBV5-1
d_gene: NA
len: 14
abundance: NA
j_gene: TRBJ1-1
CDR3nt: TGCGCCAGCAGCTTGGTATCGACGAACACTGAAGCTTTCTTT
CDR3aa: CASSLVSTNTEAFF

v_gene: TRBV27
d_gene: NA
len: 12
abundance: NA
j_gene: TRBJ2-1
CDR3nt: TGTGCCAGCAGTATGAATCCGGATGAGCAGTTCTTC
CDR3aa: CASSMNPDEQFF

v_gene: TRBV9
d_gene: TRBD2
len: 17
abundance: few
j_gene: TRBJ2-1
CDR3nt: TGTGCCAGCAGCGTAGCCCGTTCAGCGGGAGGGCTTAATGAGCAGTTCTTC
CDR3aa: CASSVARSAGGLNEQFF

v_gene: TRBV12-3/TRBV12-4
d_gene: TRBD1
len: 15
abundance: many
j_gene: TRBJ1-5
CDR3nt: TGTGCCAGCAGGTTCCGGGGGCAGGGGGATCAGCCCCAGCATTTT
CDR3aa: CASRFRGQGDQPQHF

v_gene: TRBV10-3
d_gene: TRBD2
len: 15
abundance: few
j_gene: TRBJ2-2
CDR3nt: TGTGCCATCAAAATCGGGACTAGCGACACCGGGGAGCTGTTTTTT
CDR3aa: CAIKIGTSDTGELFF

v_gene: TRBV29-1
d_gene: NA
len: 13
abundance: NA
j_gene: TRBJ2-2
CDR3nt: TGCAGCGTTGAAGATTCTTCGACCGGGGAGCTGTTTTTT
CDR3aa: CSVEDSSTGELFF

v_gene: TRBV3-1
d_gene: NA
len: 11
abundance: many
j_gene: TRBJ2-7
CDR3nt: TGTGCCAGCAGCCAGGGCTACGAGCAGTACTTC
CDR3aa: CASSQGYEQYF

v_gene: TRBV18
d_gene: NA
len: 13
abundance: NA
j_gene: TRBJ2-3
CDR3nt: TGTGCCAGCTCACCAGAGGGGCGAGGAACGCAGTATTTT
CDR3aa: CASSPEGRGTQYF

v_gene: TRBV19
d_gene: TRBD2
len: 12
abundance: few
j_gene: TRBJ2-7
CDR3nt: TGTGCCAGCGGCGCGGGAGCCTACGAGCAGTACTTC
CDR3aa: CASGAGAYEQYF